This T cell receptor (beta chain) was captured in a study of CD8 T cells in ankylosing spondylitis. Study findings and constraints: As reported, disease-linked clones showed significant enrichment in matched ankylosing spondylitis synovial fluid. Characteristic, it appeared, of ankylosing spondylitis blood was a TCR beta motif of several highly homologous variants.

Remarks on this clonotype: No antigen is known for it.

TCRdb redid the calling of the 5' RACE reads with MiXCR, one entry per CDR3 protein. The table lists 400,000 or so distinct CDR3 sequences, more than 25% of them singletons. Sequencing was carried out using blood, either unsorted or a sorted T cell fraction (not recorded which). The receptor was derived from a male donor with ankylosing spondylitis.

The DNA for the CDR3 is TGTGCCAGCAGCTTAGGACTAGCGCGCGGGTCCTACAATGAGCAGTTCTTC. Translation: CASSLGLARGSYNEQFF. The chain is built from TRBV11-2 and TRBJ2-1; 8 nucleotides match TRBD2. The CDR3 runs 17 residues. Germline lookup yields CDR1 SGHAT and CDR2 FQNNGV. J gave up 1 base and V 1 base, and 6 bases lay outside the gene matches.